This T cell receptor beta chain was observed in a study of blood T cell repertoires in COVID-19. The CDR3 consists of 16 residues. Germline V lookup: CDR1 KGHSH, CDR2 LQKENI. V lost 3 bases and J lost 2, with 13 bases in between. TCRdb's table, derived via immunoSEQ multiplex PCR, lists solely in-frame clones and lacks some. The sample has around 230,000 clones; 70% to 90% are singletons. Sequencing was done on a sample of PBMCs or T cells enriched from blood (not recorded which). This TCR was recovered from a middle-aged woman with acute COVID-19. V gene TRBV18 combines with J gene TRBJ1-4, with D perhaps TRBD1 (6 bases). CDR3 amino acids: CASSPRTGLTNEKLFF. The CDR3 DNA follows: TGTGCCAGCTCACCGAGAACAGGGTTGACTAATGAAAAACTGTTTTTT.